This T cell receptor (beta chain) came from a study of sequential checkpoint blockade in melanoma. Looking at the study overall: Arm A got nivolumab then ipilimumab; arm B the reverse, 1:1. DNA from around 87 pretreatment tumor samples underwent TCRβ immunosequencing. After both sequences, patients received maintenance nivolumab.

Assay used: immunoSEQ multiplex PCR; TCRdb lists only in-frame clones, some missing. The data hold more than 1,500 clones, with around 21% observed a single time. The CDR3 sequence is 14 residues long. After removal of 5 bases from V and 2 bases from J, the junction contained 6 bases not matched to a gene. Germline values: CDR1 LNHDA, CDR2 SQIVND (reference sequence). Documented treatment: randomized to nivolumab then ipilimumab (arm A) or the reverse (arm B). Note on this clone: The antigen is unknown.

Study outcomes and limitations: PD-L1 staining and CD8+ counts, not mutational load, tracked tumor T-cell clonality.

The J gene is TRBJ2-7, the V gene TRBV19, with 7 bases lining up with TRBD1. The source material was tumor tissue (inferred from file names), sampled from a patient given nivolumab and ipilimumab in sequence. This clonotype was obtained from a human donor with melanoma. CDR3 nucleotides: TGTGCCAGTAGTGTACAACAGGGGCCCTACGAGCAGTACTTC. Residues: CASSVQQGPYEQYF.